The 5 T cell receptor beta chains below all came from one sample that was sequenced in a study of blood T cell repertoires in COVID-19 (TCRdb year 2020). The method was the immunoSEQ multiplex PCR assay. TCRdb's version of the immuneACCESS table is confined to in-frame rearrangements and falls short of the full clone set. An unresolved V gene accounts for under half of the shortfall where checked; the remainder is of unknown origin. Here the sample has about 87,000 clones; roughly 84% occur a single time. Approximately 3% of the sample goes to the ten largest clones. The sample consisted of peripheral blood. Every receptor here comes from an elderly woman with COVID-19, enrolled during active disease.

The chain has TRBV28 and TRBJ2-7, with 8 bases matching TRBD1. Trimming cost V 6 bases and J 3 bases; bases outside gene matches: 10. This CDR3 contains 15 residues. In germline, CDR1 is MDHEN, CDR2 SYDVKM. The CDR3 DNA sequence: TGTGCCAGCAGGCTACAGGGGACAGGTGACTACGAGCAGTACTTC. This codes for CASRLQGTGDYEQYF.

This sequence joins TRBV18 and TRBJ1-1, with 10 bases identical to TRBD1. Germline V gene data show CDR1 as KGHSH and CDR2 as LQKENI. J gave up 10 bases and V 4 bases, and 6 bases lay outside the gene matches. This CDR3 is 13 amino acids long. The CDR3 nucleotides read TGTGCCAGCTCACTCAGACAGGGGGCCGGAGCTTTCTTT. Its protein is CASSLRQGAGAFF.

DNA for the CDR3: TGTGCCAGCAGTTACTCGTACAGACCGAACACTGAAGCTTTCTTT. Translated, it gives CASSYSYRPNTEAFF. The chain is built from TRBV6-5 and TRBJ1-1; D not certain. The germline CDR1 and CDR2 sequences are MNHEY and SVGAGI. The CDR3 length is 15 residues. Trimming left V 0 bases short and J 1 base short, with 9 bases between.

In this sample, this clone turned up once. The chain links TRBV15 to TRBJ2-1; possible D gene TRBD2, 6 bases. This CDR3 contains 13 residues. Between the trimmed V and J ends, which lost 0 bases and 11 bases, there was a span of 11 bases. Per germline, CDR1 LNHNV and CDR2 YYDKDF (reference sequence). This CDR3 is CATSRDRAGQQFF. The CDR3 DNA reads as TGTGCCACCAGCAGAGATAGGGCGGGACAGCAGTTCTTC.

This chain connects TRBV10-3 to TRBJ2-1; 10 nucleotides agree with TRBD2. Germline V gene sequence: CDR1 ENHRY, CDR2 SYGVKD. This CDR3 is 15 amino acids long. The V gene end was trimmed by 3 bases and the J gene end by 8 bases; junction bases not matched to a gene: 7. The CDR3 reads CAISEWSGRGHEQFF. In DNA, the CDR3 is TGTGCCATCAGTGAATGGAGCGGGAGGGGGCATGAGCAGTTCTTC.